This T cell receptor beta chain was observed in a study of T cells after yellow fever vaccination. Germline CDR1 is SGHTA and CDR2 is FQGNSA. The CDR3 has 13 residues. V gave up 7 bases and J gave up 7 bases; unmatched junction bases: 6. There are many counts of this clonotype. From the 5' RACE reads, TCRdb called clonotypes with MiXCR, one entry per CDR3 protein. Found here are about 25,000 distinct CDR3 sequences, less than 4% of them singletons; the top ten hold around 0.98%. The V and J genes are TRBV7-2 and TRBJ2-3; TRBD2 matches at 9 bases. The origin of this receptor is a man younger than 35 who received the YFV17D yellow fever vaccine. The material sequenced was PBMCs, either bulk or a sorted T-cell subset (CD4+, CD8+, memory, or dextramer-sorted; not recorded which), taken approximately 40 days after the first yellow fever vaccination. CDR3 DNA: TGTGCCAGCAAGGCGGGGGGGGGGCATACGCAGTATTTT. Encoded protein: CASKAGGGHTQYF.